Listed below are T cell receptor beta chains from one sample, sequenced in a study of identifying expanded T cells in peripheral blood. Clones were sequenced by immunoSEQ multiplex PCR, and TCRdb holds only the in-frame ones, with some missing. The sample has about 110,000 clones, roughly 90% seen once. Material for sequencing was blood. These receptor sequences come from a person aged 18 to 75 in good health. CDR3s include the opening cysteine and the closing phenylalanine or tryptophan. A D gene is named only where the DNA matches it firmly. Some rows have no size entry. The others give once, few or many, or a class for an expanded clone.

NA	TRBJ2-1	NA	TRBV5-4	TGTGCCAGCAGCTCCCGAAGAGCGGAATTTCAGAATGAGCAGTTCTTC	CASSSRRAEFQNEQFF
NA	TRBJ1-1	NA	TRBV5-8	TGTGCCAGCAGCTTGCCTCGGGCGTTGGACACTGAAGCTTTCTTT	CASSLPRALDTEAFF
NA	TRBJ2-1	NA	TRBV7-9	TGTGCCAGCAGCTTACAAAGCAACAATGAGCAGTTCTTC	CASSLQSNNEQFF
NA	TRBJ2-2	few	TRBV7-9	TGTGCCAGCAGCTTCTTCTCAGGCACGAACACCGGGGAGCTGTTTTTT	CASSFFSGTNTGELFF
NA	TRBJ1-4	few	TRBV6-5	TGTGCCAGCAGCGCCGGGTCACCAAATGAAAAACTGTTTTTT	CASSAGSPNEKLFF
NA	TRBJ1-6	NA	TRBV5-1	TGCGCCAGCAGCTTGACCCGGGTAGATTCACCCCTCCACTTT	CASSLTRVDSPLHF
TRBD2	TRBJ2-6	once	TRBV5-1	TGCGCCAGCAGCTTATTAGCGGGAGGGCCGTCTTCTGGGGCCAACGTCCTGACTTTC	CASSLLAGGPSSGANVLTF
NA	TRBJ2-7	NA	TRBV21-1	TGTGCCAGCAGCAAAGAGATTAGCAGGGGGTTCGAGCAGTACTTC	CASSKEISRGFEQYF
NA	TRBJ2-5	NA	TRBV7-2	TGTGCCAGCAGCTTATGGTCAGGGGGGTTCGAGACCCAGTACTTC	CASSLWSGGFETQYF
NA	TRBJ2-5	NA	TRBV11-2	TGTGCCAGCAGCTCCGGGACTGGAGAGACCCAGTACTTC	CASSSGTGETQYF
NA	TRBJ2-5	NA	TRBV27	TGTGCCAGCAGCCCCCCTGGGGGGACCCAGTACTTC	CASSPPGGTQYF
NA	TRBJ1-5	NA	TRBV7-9	TGTGCCAGCAGCGACTCGGACGCTCGCGGGCGCAATCAGCCCCAGCATTTT	CASSDSDARGRNQPQHF
NA	TRBJ1-1	NA	TRBV7-3	TGTGCCAGCAGCCCCTACCTGAGAACTGAAGCTTTCTTT	CASSPYLRTEAFF
TRBD1	TRBJ1-2	NA	TRBV14	TGTGCCAGCAGCCTCATCGATCCCGGGACAGCTATTTATGGCTACACCTTC	CASSLIDPGTAIYGYTF
TRBD1	TRBJ2-7	NA	TRBV5-1	TGCGCCAGCAGCCAGGGACAGGGCTTCGAGCAGTACTTC	CASSQGQGFEQYF
TRBD1	TRBJ2-1	NA	TRBV10-3	TGTGCCATCAGTGAGTCGGGACAGGGGGCAGACAATGAGCAGTTCTTC	CAISESGQGADNEQFF
NA	TRBJ1-3	NA	TRBV6-6	TGTGCCAGCACTCGTTCAGGAAACACCATATATTTT	CASTRSGNTIYF
NA	TRBJ1-3	once	TRBV6-5	TGTGCCAGCAGTATGGCAGGGTCCGGAAACACCATATATTTT	CASSMAGSGNTIYF
NA	TRBJ1-2	NA	TRBV10-3	TGTGCCATCAGTGAGGGACAAGCTGGCTACACCTTC	CAISEGQAGYTF